Below, 13 T cell receptor beta chains from the same sample are listed, as sequenced in a study of T cell responses to AZD1222 COVID-19 vaccine. Repertoires were generated with immunoSEQ multiplex PCR, while TCRdb's copy carries only in-frame clones and drops some. The data contain more than 95,000 clones, roughly 93% of them singletons. This material consisted of peripheral blood, taken 28 days after the second AZD1222 dose. The receptors were gathered from an adult who received the AZD1222 COVID-19 vaccine.

V and J are TRBV28 and TRBJ1-6, with D perhaps matching TRBD1 (5 bases). This CDR3 has 17 amino acids. Germline CDR1 reads MDHEN; CDR2 reads SYDVKM. V lost 2 bases and J 2 bases, leaving 13 bases between the germline ends. CDR3 sequence reads: CASSLNGGGTYNSPLHF. Here the CDR3 DNA reads TGTGCCAGCAGTTTAAATGGGGGAGGAACCTATAATTCACCCCTCCACTTT.

The table lists this clone with a count of one. The chain carries TRBV27 and TRBJ2-3, with unresolved D. Trimming took off 4 bases at V and 4 bases at J, with 9 bases between the two ends. CDR3 length equals 13 residues. The germline gives CDR1 MNHEY, CDR2 SMNVEV (reference sequence). The CDR3 nucleotides are TGTGCCAGCAGTTCTCGCGGTCCAGATACGCAGTATTTT. Its protein product is CASSSRGPDTQYF.

The chain joins TRBV6-5 to TRBJ2-5, with 8 bases matching TRBD2. Trimming cost V 5 bases and J 3 bases; bases outside gene matches: 5. The CDR3 consists of 14 residues. Per germline, CDR1 MNHEY and CDR2 SVGAGI. CDR3 bases: TGTGCCAGCAGTCAGACGACTAGCGAAGAGACCCAGTACTTC. Encoded protein: CASSQTTSEETQYF.

The V call is TRBV11-2, the J call TRBJ1-1; tentative D call: TRBD1 (6 bases). The CDR3 has 13 amino acids. Looked up from germline, CDR1 is SGHAT and CDR2 is FQNNGV. Trimming stripped 5 bases from V and 7 bases from J, with 14 bases between. The CDR3 nucleotides are TGTGCCAGCAGCCTAGCCCCAGGGGATGAAGCTTTCTTT. Residues: CASSLAPGDEAFF.

This chain uses TRBV4-1 with TRBJ2-4; D uncertain. The germline V gene encodes CDR1 MGHRA and CDR2 YSYEKL. This CDR3 region has 16 residues. V was cut by 0 bases and J by 6 bases, with 15 bases left in between. The CDR3 coding sequence is TGCGCCAGCAGCCAAGATTTCCCAGGAAAACCAAACATTCAGTACTTC. Its translation: CASSQDFPGKPNIQYF.

This rearrangement joins TRBV5-6 to TRBJ2-7, with TRBD1 matching over 12 bases. Losses at the gene ends were 4 bases for V and 10 bases for J; bases not matched to a gene: 12. Germline-derived CDR1 and CDR2 are SGHDT and YYEEEE. The length of the CDR3 is 15 residues. CDR3 region: CASSELTGQGASQYF. As DNA, the CDR3 is TGTGCCAGCAGCGAACTGACGGGACAGGGGGCGTCCCAGTACTTC.

The count of this clone is one. The chain employs TRBV29-1 and TRBJ2-1; D might be TRBD1 (5 bases). This CDR3 comprises 11 residues. V dropped 0 bases and J dropped 16 bases, with 13 bases sitting between them. Germline CDR1 is SQVTM and CDR2 is ANQGSEA. As DNA, the CDR3 is TGCAGCGTTGAAGAAAGCCCTCAGGGTTTCTTC. Protein product: CSVEESPQGFF.

The gene calls are TRBV6-6 and TRBJ2-1; D uncertain. The CDR3 runs to 11 residues. The germline V and J ends were trimmed by 6 bases and 7 bases, with 7 bases remaining between them. Germline CDR1 MNHNY, CDR2 SVGAGI (reference sequence). In nucleotides, the CDR3 is TGTGCCAGCAGCCTAGATAATGAGCAGTTCTTC. Residues: CASSLDNEQFF.

This clone was seen a few times. The CDR3 reads CASRAPGQVYEQYF. Here the CDR3 DNA reads TGTGCCAGCAGAGCCCCGGGACAGGTCTACGAGCAGTACTTC. The chain joins TRBV3-1 (or the pseudogene TRBV3-2) to TRBJ2-7; TRBD1 agrees at 8 bases. The CDR3 is 14 amino acids. Trimming removed 6 bases from V and 3 bases from J; junction bases left unmatched: 7. Germline V gene data show CDR1 as LGHDT and CDR2 as YNNKEL (reference sequence).

The gene calls are TRBV3-1 (or the pseudogene TRBV3-2) and TRBJ2-2; D is possibly TRBD2 (5 bases). Germline V gives CDR1 LGHDT, CDR2 YNNKEL (reference sequence). The V end lost 5 bases, the J end lost 7 bases, and 11 bases lay between the germline ends. The CDR3 sequence is 13 residues long. CDR3 region: CASSVRGSGELFF. CDR3 coding DNA: TGTGCCAGCAGCGTTCGTGGGAGCGGGGAGCTGTTTTTT.

The rearrangement joins TRBV19 to TRBJ1-1; D is undetermined. The germline gives CDR1 LNHDA, CDR2 SQIVND (reference sequence). This CDR3 is 15 amino acids long. V gave up 3 bases and J gave up 4 bases, with 15 bases separating them. DNA for the CDR3: TGTGCCAGTAGTATTACACGGACCAGAGGCACTGAAGCTTTCTTT. Translation: CASSITRTRGTEAFF.

The rearrangement links TRBV28 to TRBJ2-5, with 8 bases that match TRBD2. This CDR3 has 13 amino acids. Germline lookup yields CDR1 MDHEN and CDR2 SYDVKM. The trim removed 7 bases at V and 4 bases at J, leaving 5 bases unmatched. The CDR3: CASISSGRETQYF. DNA of the CDR3: TGTGCCAGCATCTCCAGCGGGAGAGAGACCCAGTACTTC.

J is TRBJ1-3 and V is TRBV9; D is possibly TRBD1 (5 bases). There are 15 residues in the CDR3. The V end was cut by 5 bases, the J end by 6 bases, with 18 bases between. The germline gives CDR1 SGDLS, CDR2 YYNGEE. The CDR3 reads CASSLGGPGENTIYF. As DNA, the CDR3 is TGTGCCAGCAGTCTGGGAGGGCCGGGGGAAAACACCATATATTTT.